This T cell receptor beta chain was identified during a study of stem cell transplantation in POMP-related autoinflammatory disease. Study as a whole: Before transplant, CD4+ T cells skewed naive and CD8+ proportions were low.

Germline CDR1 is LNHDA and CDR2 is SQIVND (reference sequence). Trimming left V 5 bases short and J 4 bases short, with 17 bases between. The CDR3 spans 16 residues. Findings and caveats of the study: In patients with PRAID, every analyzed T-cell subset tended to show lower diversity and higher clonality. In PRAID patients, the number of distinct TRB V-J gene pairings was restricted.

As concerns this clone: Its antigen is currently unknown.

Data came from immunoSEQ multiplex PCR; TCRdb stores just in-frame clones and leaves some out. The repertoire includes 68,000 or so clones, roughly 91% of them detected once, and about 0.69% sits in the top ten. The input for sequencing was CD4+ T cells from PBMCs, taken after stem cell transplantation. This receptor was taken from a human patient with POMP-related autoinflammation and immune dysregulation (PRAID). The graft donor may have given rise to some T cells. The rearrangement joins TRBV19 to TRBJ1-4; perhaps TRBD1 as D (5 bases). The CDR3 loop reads CASSPPYPRGNEKLFF. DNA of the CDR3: TGTGCCAGTAGTCCTCCCTACCCGAGGGGTAATGAAAAACTGTTTTTT.